This T cell receptor (beta chain) was identified during a study of CD8 T cells in Susac syndrome. As for the study in general: Blood was drawn from patients with Susac syndrome. At that point, they were therapy-naive, on corticosteroids, or on intravenous immunoglobulin alone.

Per germline, CDR1 LNHDA and CDR2 SQIVND (reference sequence). Trimming left V 6 bases short and J 5 bases short, with 19 bases between. The CDR3 covers 15 residues. Random hexamers were used to reverse transcribe roughly 0.5 to 1 ug of RNA. TCRdb reprocessed the immunoSEQ multiplex PCR reads via MiXCR and lists one record per CDR3 protein. The table shows under 200,000 distinct CDR3 sequences, with roughly 92% occurring only once. The sequencing input was CD4+ T cells from PBMCs. This TCR was sampled from a human donor with Susac syndrome. The rearrangement links TRBV19 to TRBJ1-2; D is perhaps TRBD1 (6 bases). CDR3 bases: TGTGCCAGTAGATCCGATCCCGGGACAATTTATGGCTACACCTTC. Its protein is CASRSDPGTIYGYTF.